These 10 T cell receptor beta chains share one sample of origin, sequenced in a study of blood T cell repertoires in COVID-19. Here immunoSEQ multiplex PCR was the method, and the copy in TCRdb shows in-frame clones only, minus some. This table has about 200,000 clones, 65% to 90% appearing once. The specimen sequenced was peripheral blood. These receptor sequences come from a man aged 50 to 60 with active or convalescent COVID-19.

The rearrangement uses TRBV24-1 and TRBJ2-2; 8 bases agree with TRBD2. V was clipped by 0 bases and J by 4 bases; unmatched bases: 6. The CDR3 totals 17 residues. Germline CDR1 KGHDR, CDR2 SFDVKD. CDR3 sequence reads: CATSDLAGTRSTGELFF. The DNA of the CDR3 is TGTGCCACCAGTGATTTGGCCGGGACTAGAAGCACCGGGGAGCTGTTTTTT.

The chain employs TRBV3-1 (or the pseudogene TRBV3-2) and TRBJ2-5, with TRBD2 identical over 14 bases. Trimming removed 1 base from V and 5 bases from J; junction bases left unmatched: 12. The CDR3 is 19 residues long. CDR1 is LGHDT and CDR2 is YNNKEL in the germline V gene (reference sequence). The CDR3 sequence: CASSQVGTSGRGFRETQYF. CDR3 DNA sequence: TGTGCCAGCAGCCAAGTTGGGACTAGCGGGAGAGGTTTCCGGGAGACCCAGTACTTC.

This chain connects TRBV7-2 to TRBJ2-5; 10 positions match TRBD2. Germline values: CDR1 SGHTA, CDR2 FQGNSA. CDR3 length: 16 amino acids. V gave up 1 base and J gave up 2 bases; unmatched junction bases: 4. The CDR3 region has the DNA TGTGCCAGCAGCTTAGGGTCAGCGGGGGGGCAAGAGACCCAGTACTTC. Protein product: CASSLGSAGGQETQYF.

V and J are TRBV7-9 and TRBJ1-1; possible D gene TRBD1, 6 bases. V was cut by 2 bases and J by 0 bases, with 10 bases left in between. Germline lookup yields CDR1 SEHNR and CDR2 FQNEAQ (reference sequence). The CDR3 totals 15 residues. The CDR3 coding sequence is TGTGCCAGCAGCTTAATGGACAGATTGAACACTGAAGCTTTCTTT. Encoded protein: CASSLMDRLNTEAFF. Together with reference TRBV7-9 and TRBJ1-1, the CDR3 gives the full variable domain: DTGVSQNPRHKITKRGQNVTFRCDPISEHNRLYWYRQTLGQGPEFLTYFQNEAQLEKSRLLSDRFSAERPKGSFSTLEIQRTEQGDSAMYLCASSLMDRLNTEAFFGQGTRLTVV.

CDR3 sequence (DNA): TGTGCCAGCAGCCAAAGGAAGGCTTCCAACAGGTGCTCGGGCTATGGCTACACCTTC. This translates into CASSQRKASNRCSGYGYTF. This chain links TRBV3-1 (or the pseudogene TRBV3-2) with TRBJ1-2; D possibly corresponds to TRBD1 (5 bases). Deletions cut 2 bases from V and 4 bases from J, with 26 bases between. The germline gives CDR1 LGHDT, CDR2 YNNKEL (reference sequence). The CDR3 sequence is 19 residues long.

The rearrangement joins TRBV5-1 to TRBJ1-4; no clear D. CDR3 length: 18 residues. The ends were cut back, 7 bases at V and 4 bases at J, with 26 bases in the middle. Per the germline V gene, CDR1 is SGHRS and CDR2 is YFSETQ. The CDR3 bases are TGCGCCAGCCCCTGGAGACTAAAACAACGACATTATAATGAAAAACTGTTTTTT. This codes for CASPWRLKQRHYNEKLFF. The full variable domain, with the rest looked up from reference TRBV5-1 and TRBJ1-4, is KAGVTQTPRYLIKTRGQQVTLSCSPISGHRSVSWYQQTPGQGLQFLFEYFSETQRNKGNFPGRFSGRQFSNSRSEMNVSTLELGDSALYLCASPWRLKQRHYNEKLFFGSGTQLSVL.

V and J are TRBV5-4 and TRBJ2-6, with D perhaps matching TRBD1 (6 bases). V shed 5 bases and J shed 0 bases, with 9 bases lying between them. Germline V gene lookup returns CDR1 SGHNT and CDR2 YYREEE (reference sequence). The CDR3 is 15 residues long. The CDR3 bases are TGTGCCAGCAGTCTAGGGGGCTCTGGGGCCAACGTCCTGACTTTC. This encodes CASSLGGSGANVLTF.

This clone was observed a single time. J is TRBJ1-5 and V is TRBV2; TRBD1 matches at 9 bases. This CDR3 has 14 amino acids. Germline CDR1 reads SNHLY; CDR2 reads FYNNEI. J gave up 7 bases and V 7 bases, and 8 bases lay outside the gene matches. The DNA of the CDR3 is TGTGCCAGCACTCCGGGACAGGGAAGCCAGCCCCAGCATTTT. This sequence encodes CASTPGQGSQPQHF.

The chain carries TRBV9 and TRBJ2-3; TRBD1 matches at 8 bases. The CDR3 sequence is 15 residues long. Germline V gene data show CDR1 as SGDLS and CDR2 as YYNGEE. The V gene end was trimmed by 3 bases and the J gene end by 6 bases; junction bases not matched to a gene: 9. The CDR3 spells CASSAGQDFDDTQYF. The CDR3 coding sequence is TGTGCCAGCAGCGCGGGACAGGACTTCGACGATACGCAGTATTTT.

There are a few counts of this clone. J is TRBJ1-2 and V is TRBV28, with D possibly TRBD1 on 5 matching bases. The CDR3 length is 15 residues. Deletions cut 2 bases from V and 8 bases from J, with 18 bases between. CDR1 MDHEN and CDR2 SYDVKM come from the germline V gene. The DNA of the CDR3 is TGTGCCAGCAGTTTAATCGGGGCGGGGAGTGTCGGCTACACCTTC. Its translation is CASSLIGAGSVGYTF.